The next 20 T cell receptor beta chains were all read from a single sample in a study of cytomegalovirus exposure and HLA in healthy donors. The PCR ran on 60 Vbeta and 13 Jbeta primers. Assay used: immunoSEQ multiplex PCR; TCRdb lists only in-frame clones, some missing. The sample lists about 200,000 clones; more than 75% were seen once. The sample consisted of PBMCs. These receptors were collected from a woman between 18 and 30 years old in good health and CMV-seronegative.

The CDR3 reads CASSQDPWDIDTQYF. Written as DNA, the CDR3 is TGTGCCAGCAGCCAAGATCCATGGGACATTGATACGCAGTATTTT. J is TRBJ2-3 and V is TRBV4-2, with TRBD1 as a possible D gene (6 bases). Germline CDR1 and CDR2: LGHNA and YNFKEQ. The CDR3 length is 15 residues. The V and J ends lost 0 bases and 6 bases respectively, with 13 bases between them.

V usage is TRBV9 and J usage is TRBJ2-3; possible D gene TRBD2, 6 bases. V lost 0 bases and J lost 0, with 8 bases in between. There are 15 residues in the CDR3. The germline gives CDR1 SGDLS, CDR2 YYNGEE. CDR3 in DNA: TGTGCCAGCAGCGTAGTCGGGGGTAGCACAGATACGCAGTATTTT. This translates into CASSVVGGSTDTQYF.

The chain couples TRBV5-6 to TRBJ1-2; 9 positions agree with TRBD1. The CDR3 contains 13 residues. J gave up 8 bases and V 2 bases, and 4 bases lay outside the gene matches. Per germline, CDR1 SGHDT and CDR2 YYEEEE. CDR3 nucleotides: TGTGCCAGCAGCTTTACAGGGGGCTTGGGCTACACCTTC. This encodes CASSFTGGLGYTF.

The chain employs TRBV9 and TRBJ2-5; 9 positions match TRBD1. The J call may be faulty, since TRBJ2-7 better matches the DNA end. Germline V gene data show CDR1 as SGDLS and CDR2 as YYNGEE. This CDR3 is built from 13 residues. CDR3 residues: CASGTGSSYEQYF. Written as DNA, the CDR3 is TGTGCCAGCGGGACAGGGAGCTCCTACGAGCAGTACTTC.

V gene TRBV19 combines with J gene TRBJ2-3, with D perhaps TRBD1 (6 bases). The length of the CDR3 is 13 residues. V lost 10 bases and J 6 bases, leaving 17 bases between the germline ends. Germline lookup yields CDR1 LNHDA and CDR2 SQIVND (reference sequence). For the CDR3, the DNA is TGTGCCACCGGCCGGGACAAATGGGATACGCAGTATTTT. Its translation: CATGRDKWDTQYF.

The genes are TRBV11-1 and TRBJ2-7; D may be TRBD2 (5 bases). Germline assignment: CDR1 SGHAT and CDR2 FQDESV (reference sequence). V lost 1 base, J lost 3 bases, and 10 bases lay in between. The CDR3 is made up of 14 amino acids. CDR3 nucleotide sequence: TGTGCCAGCAGCTTAGTCAGTGAGGGCTACGAGCAGTACTTC. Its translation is CASSLVSEGYEQYF.

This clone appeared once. In DNA, the CDR3 is TGCGCCAGCAGCTTTCCCGGGAGCCAAGAGACCCAGTACTTC. Protein sequence: CASSFPGSQETQYF. The rearrangement links TRBV5-1 to TRBJ2-5; D is perhaps TRBD2 (6 bases). There are 14 residues in the CDR3. The germline CDR1 and CDR2 sequences are SGHRS and YFSETQ. V was pared by 2 bases and J by 1 base, with 9 bases between. The whole variable domain, filled in from reference TRBV5-1 and TRBJ2-5, reads KAGVTQTPRYLIKTRGQQVTLSCSPISGHRSVSWYQQTPGQGLQFLFEYFSETQRNKGNFPGRFSGRQFSNSRSEMNVSTLELGDSALYLCASSFPGSQETQYFGPGTRLLVL.

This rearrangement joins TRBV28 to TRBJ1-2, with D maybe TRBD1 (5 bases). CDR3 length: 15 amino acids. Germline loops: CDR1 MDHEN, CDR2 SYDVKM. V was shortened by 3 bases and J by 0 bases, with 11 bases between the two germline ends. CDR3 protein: CASSLRGLTNYGYTF. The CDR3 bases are TGTGCCAGCAGTTTGCGGGGCCTTACTAACTATGGCTACACCTTC.

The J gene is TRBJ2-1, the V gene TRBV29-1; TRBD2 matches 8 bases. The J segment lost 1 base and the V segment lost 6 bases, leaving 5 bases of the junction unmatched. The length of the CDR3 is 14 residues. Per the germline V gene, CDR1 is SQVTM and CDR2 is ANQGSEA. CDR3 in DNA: TGCAGCGTCGGGGGGGCCGGTTCCTACAATGAGCAGTTCTTC. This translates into CSVGGAGSYNEQFF.

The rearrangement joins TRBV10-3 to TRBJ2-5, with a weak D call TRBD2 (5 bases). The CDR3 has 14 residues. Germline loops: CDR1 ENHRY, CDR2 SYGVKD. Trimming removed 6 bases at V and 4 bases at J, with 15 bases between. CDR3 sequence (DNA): TGTGCCATCAGAGGCGAGGGCTCACTAGAGACCCAGTACTTC. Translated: CAIRGEGSLETQYF.

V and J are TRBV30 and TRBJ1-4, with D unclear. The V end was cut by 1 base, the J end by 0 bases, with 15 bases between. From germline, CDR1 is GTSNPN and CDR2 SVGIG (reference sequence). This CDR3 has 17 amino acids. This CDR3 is CAWSGAHSASTNEKLFF. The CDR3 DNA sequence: TGTGCCTGGAGTGGAGCGCACTCCGCCTCAACTAATGAAAAACTGTTTTTT.

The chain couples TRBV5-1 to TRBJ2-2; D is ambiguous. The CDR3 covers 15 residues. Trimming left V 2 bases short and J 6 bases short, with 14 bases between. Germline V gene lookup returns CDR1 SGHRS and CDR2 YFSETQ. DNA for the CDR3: TGCGCCAGCAGCTTAATCAGCGAATGGGCCGGGGAGCTGTTTTTT. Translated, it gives CASSLISEWAGELFF.

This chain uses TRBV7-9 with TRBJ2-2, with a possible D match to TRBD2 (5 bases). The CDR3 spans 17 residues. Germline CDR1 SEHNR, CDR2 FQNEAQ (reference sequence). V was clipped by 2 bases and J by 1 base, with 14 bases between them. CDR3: CASSLYGLPLNTGELFF. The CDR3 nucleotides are TGTGCCAGCAGCTTATATGGACTCCCACTGAACACCGGGGAGCTGTTTTTT.

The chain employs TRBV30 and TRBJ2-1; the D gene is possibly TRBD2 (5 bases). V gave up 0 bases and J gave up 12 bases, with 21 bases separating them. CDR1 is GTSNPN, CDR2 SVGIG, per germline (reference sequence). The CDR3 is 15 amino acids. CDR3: CAWSVGSAETWGQFF. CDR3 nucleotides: TGTGCCTGGAGTGTGGGTAGCGCCGAGACATGGGGGCAGTTCTTC.

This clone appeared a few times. CDR3 nucleotide sequence: TGTGCCAGCAGCCAAGATGGGACAGGGGGCTACAATGAGCAGTTCTTC. This gives the protein CASSQDGTGGYNEQFF. V gene TRBV4-2 combines with J gene TRBJ2-1; 11 nucleotides match TRBD1. The V gene's germline CDR1 is LGHNA and CDR2 YNFKEQ. The ends lost 0 bases at V and 3 bases at J; junction bases unmatched: 1. The CDR3 is 16 amino acids.

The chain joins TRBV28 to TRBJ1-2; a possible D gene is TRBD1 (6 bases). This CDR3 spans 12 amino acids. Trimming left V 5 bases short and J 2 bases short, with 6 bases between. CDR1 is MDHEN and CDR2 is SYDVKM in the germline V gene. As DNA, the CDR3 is TGTGCCAGCAGTGGACAGAACTATGGCTACACCTTC. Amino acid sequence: CASSGQNYGYTF.

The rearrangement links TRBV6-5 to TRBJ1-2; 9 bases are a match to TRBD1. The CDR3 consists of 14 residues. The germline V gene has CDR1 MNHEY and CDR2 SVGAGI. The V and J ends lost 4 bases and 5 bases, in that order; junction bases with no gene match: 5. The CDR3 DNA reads TGTGCCAGCAGTTGGGGACAGGGCTATTATGGCTACACCTTC. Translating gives CASSWGQGYYGYTF.

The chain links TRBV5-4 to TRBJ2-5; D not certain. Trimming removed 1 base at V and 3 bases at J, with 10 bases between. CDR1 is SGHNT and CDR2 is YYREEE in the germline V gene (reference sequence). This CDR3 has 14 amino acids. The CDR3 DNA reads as TGTGCCAGCAGCTTGCTCGACACGAAAGAGACCCAGTACTTC. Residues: CASSLLDTKETQYF. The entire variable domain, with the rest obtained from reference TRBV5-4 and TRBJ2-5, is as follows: ETGVTQSPTHLIKTRGQQVTLRCSSQSGHNTVSWYQQALGQGPQFIFQYYREEENGRGNFPPRFSGLQFPNYSSELNVNALELDDSALYLCASSLLDTKETQYFGPGTRLLVL.

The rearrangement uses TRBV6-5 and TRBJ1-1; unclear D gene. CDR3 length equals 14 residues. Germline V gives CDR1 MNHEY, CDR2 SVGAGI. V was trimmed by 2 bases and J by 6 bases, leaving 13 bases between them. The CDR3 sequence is CASSYAPHIAEAFF. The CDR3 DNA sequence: TGTGCCAGCAGTTACGCTCCACACATTGCTGAAGCTTTCTTT.

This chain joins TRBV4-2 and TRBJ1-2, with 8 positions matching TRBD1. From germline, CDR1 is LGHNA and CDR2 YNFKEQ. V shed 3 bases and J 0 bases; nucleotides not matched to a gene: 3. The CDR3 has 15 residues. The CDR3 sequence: CASSQEDRANYGYTF. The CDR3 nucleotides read TGTGCCAGCAGCCAGGAGGACAGGGCTAACTATGGCTACACCTTC.